This entry lists 31 T cell receptor beta chains sequenced from one sample in a study of untreated major depressive disorder. TCRdb keeps only in-frame clones here, not all; method: immunoSEQ multiplex PCR. The data show approximately 20,000 clones, around 85% seen once. The sequencing sample was made of CD4+ T cells from PBMCs. The origin of the receptors is a woman aged 25-40 years in good health.

The chain joins TRBV4-1 to TRBJ2-5; TRBD2 matches 12 bases. The CDR3 is made up of 19 amino acids. The V and J ends lost 3 bases and 4 bases, in that order; junction bases with no gene match: 15. Germline assignment: CDR1 MGHRA and CDR2 YSYEKL. The CDR3 is CASSHLAGGPRSRGETQYF. CDR3 DNA sequence: TGCGCCAGCAGCCACCTAGCGGGAGGGCCCAGGAGTCGGGGAGAGACCCAGTACTTC.

This sequence joins TRBV4-1 and TRBJ2-5; D not certain. Germline V gene lookup returns CDR1 MGHRA and CDR2 YSYEKL. The V end lost 4 bases, the J end lost 4 bases, and 10 bases lay between the germline ends. CDR3 length: 13 amino acids. DNA for the CDR3: TGCGCCAGCAGCCGAATGGTGACAGAGACCCAGTACTTC. It encodes CASSRMVTETQYF.

CDR3 nucleotides: TGTGCCAGCAGTGACCCCAGGAATCTGAACACTGAAGCTTTCTTT. It yields the protein CASSDPRNLNTEAFF. The rearrangement links TRBV25-1 to TRBJ1-1; D remains unclear. V lost 3 bases and J lost 0, with 11 bases in between. This CDR3 spans 15 amino acids. Germline loops: CDR1 MGHDK, CDR2 SYGVNS.

This chain joins TRBV2 and TRBJ1-6, with D unclear. Germline V gives CDR1 SNHLY, CDR2 FYNNEI. Trimming pared 3 bases from V and 6 bases from J, leaving 15 bases between. The CDR3 extends over 16 amino acids. In nucleotides, the CDR3 is TGTGCCAGCAGTGAGTTGGCAGGCAGAACTAATTCACCCCTCCACTTT. Residues: CASSELAGRTNSPLHF.

The chain employs TRBV29-1 and TRBJ2-3, with D unresolved. The ends were cut back, 7 bases at V and 3 bases at J, with 14 bases in the middle. Germline V gives CDR1 SQVTM, CDR2 ANQGSEA. The CDR3 is made up of 13 amino acids. The CDR3, as DNA: TGCAGCGCCGTCGTGGCCGGGACAGATACGCAGTATTTT. This gives the protein CSAVVAGTDTQYF.

V usage is TRBV9 and J usage is TRBJ1-2; tentatively, D is TRBD1 (5 bases). The CDR3 totals 15 residues. V was cut by 2 bases and J by 2 bases, with 13 bases left in between. From germline, CDR1 is SGDLS and CDR2 YYNGEE. The CDR3 is CASSVDRGSNYGYTF. CDR3 DNA sequence: TGTGCCAGCAGCGTCGATAGGGGATCGAACTATGGCTACACCTTC.

The chain carries TRBV5-4 and TRBJ1-1, with D possibly matching TRBD1 (5 bases). CDR1 is SGHNT, CDR2 YYREEE, per germline (reference sequence). CDR3 size: 14 residues. The germline V and J ends were trimmed by 0 bases and 8 bases, with 14 bases remaining between them. CDR3 sequence (DNA): TGTGCCAGCAGCTTGGCCGGGAGGGGCGGCGAAGCTTTCTTT. Its protein product is CASSLAGRGGEAFF.

The V and J genes are TRBV28 and TRBJ1-2; 11 bases fit TRBD1. Trimming cost V 6 bases and J 6 bases; bases outside gene matches: 12. Per the germline V gene, CDR1 is MDHEN and CDR2 is SYDVKM. There are 16 residues in the CDR3. CDR3 residues: CASRHRRTGGDHGYTF. In nucleotides, the CDR3 is TGTGCCAGCAGACATCGGAGGACAGGGGGCGACCATGGCTACACCTTC.

The V gene is TRBV19, the J gene TRBJ2-4; D ambiguous. CDR1 and CDR2 (germline): LNHDA, SQIVND (reference sequence). There are 15 residues in the CDR3. V shed 3 bases and J shed 0 bases, with 9 bases lying between them. CDR3 sequence reads: CASSMWPLAKNIQYF. The DNA of the CDR3 is TGTGCCAGTAGTATGTGGCCGCTAGCCAAAAACATTCAGTACTTC.

CDR3 DNA: TGTGCCAGCCAATGGGACTTCCCACGACAGGGGCTTCCCTACAATGAGCAGTTCTTC. Translated: CASQWDFPRQGLPYNEQFF. The rearrangement links TRBV5-8 to TRBJ2-1; 8 bases align to TRBD1. The V gene end was trimmed by 7 bases and the J gene end by 2 bases; junction bases not matched to a gene: 20. The CDR3 sequence is 19 residues long. Germline V gene sequence: CDR1 SGHTS, CDR2 YDEGEE.

This clone was seen a handful of times. The J gene is TRBJ2-1, the V gene TRBV11-3, with TRBD2 as a possible D gene (5 bases). V lost 0 bases and J 4 bases, leaving 10 bases between the germline ends. The CDR3 consists of 15 residues. Germline V gives CDR1 SGHNT, CDR2 YENEEA. The CDR3 is CASSLDPSGYNEQFF. The CDR3 region has the DNA TGTGCCAGCAGCTTAGATCCCAGCGGATACAATGAGCAGTTCTTC.

This clone came up a few times. The J gene is TRBJ1-6, the V gene TRBV27; 8 bases line up with TRBD1. Per the germline V gene, CDR1 is MNHEY and CDR2 is SMNVEV (reference sequence). V dropped 2 bases and J dropped 4; count of bases not matched to a gene: 4. The CDR3 runs to 16 residues. The CDR3 sequence is CASSLPRTGYNSPLHF. In DNA, the CDR3 is TGTGCCAGCAGTTTACCCCGGACAGGGTATAATTCACCCCTCCACTTT.

CDR3 sequence: CAWSVAREQPQHF. The CDR3 nucleotides read TGTGCCTGGAGTGTAGCAAGGGAGCAGCCCCAGCATTTT. This chain joins TRBV30 and TRBJ1-5; no clear D. The CDR3 totals 13 residues. Germline V CDR1 and CDR2: GTSNPN, SVGIG (reference sequence). V was pared by 0 bases and J by 7 bases, with 10 bases between.

The chain joins TRBV28 to TRBJ2-7; maybe TRBD1 (6 bases). Germline CDR1 and CDR2: MDHEN and SYDVKM. The CDR3 is made up of 12 amino acids. Trimming removed 11 bases from V and 3 bases from J, with 14 bases in between. The CDR3 region is CAVQGSGYEQYF. The DNA for the CDR3 is TGTGCCGTACAGGGTTCAGGCTACGAGCAGTACTTC.

Of note for this clone: This sample includes further DNA sequences coding for the same CDR3. This chain links TRBV27 with TRBJ2-3, with D perhaps TRBD2 (6 bases). V lost 2 bases and J 0 bases, leaving 6 bases between the germline ends. The CDR3 is made up of 14 amino acids. CDR1 and CDR2 (germline): MNHEY, SMNVEV (reference sequence). This chain's CDR3 is CASSLSGSTDTQYF. CDR3 nucleotides: TGTGCCAGCAGTTTAAGCGGGAGCACAGATACGCAGTATTTT.

The rearrangement joins TRBV2 to TRBJ1-4; D uncertain. This CDR3 is 14 amino acids long. Germline CDR1 SNHLY, CDR2 FYNNEI. The V gene lost 5 bases and the J gene lost 10 bases, with 17 bases spanning the gap. CDR3 DNA sequence: TGTGCCAGCAGTTTTCGGGTCGACGTCGGAAAACTGTTTTTT. The encoded protein is CASSFRVDVGKLFF.

V and J are TRBV5-1 and TRBJ1-5; 7 bases map to TRBD1. Germline values: CDR1 SGHRS, CDR2 YFSETQ. The CDR3 is 13 amino acids. V gave up 4 bases and J gave up 4 bases; unmatched junction bases: 2. The CDR3 is CASSVDRNQPQHF. The CDR3 DNA sequence: TGCGCCAGCAGCGTGGACAGGAATCAGCCCCAGCATTTT.

The V gene is TRBV18, the J gene TRBJ1-1; no clear D. V was trimmed by 2 bases and J by 2 bases, leaving 12 bases between them. In germline, CDR1 is KGHSH, CDR2 LQKENI. CDR3 length equals 15 residues. CDR3 residues: CASSPGPRSNTEAFF. The CDR3 DNA reads TGTGCCAGCTCACCAGGTCCCAGGAGTAACACTGAAGCTTTCTTT.

This clone has more than one count but fewer than ten. CDR3 DNA sequence: TGCGCCAGCAGCTCCGTGACAGTTAACACTGAAGCTTTCTTT. Translation: CASSSVTVNTEAFF. V usage is TRBV5-1 and J usage is TRBJ1-1, with a tentative D call TRBD1 (5 bases). Between the trimmed V and J ends, which lost 3 bases and 2 bases, there was a span of 11 bases. There are 14 residues in the CDR3. Germline V gives CDR1 SGHRS, CDR2 YFSETQ. Using reference TRBV5-1 and TRBJ1-1 for the parts outside the CDR3, the full variable domain is KAGVTQTPRYLIKTRGQQVTLSCSPISGHRSVSWYQQTPGQGLQFLFEYFSETQRNKGNFPGRFSGRQFSNSRSEMNVSTLELGDSALYLCASSSVTVNTEAFFGQGTRLTVV.

The chain couples TRBV6-5 to TRBJ2-7; perhaps TRBD2 as D (6 bases). Germline V gene lookup returns CDR1 MNHEY and CDR2 SVGAGI. Trimming removed 6 bases from V and 7 bases from J, with 16 bases in between. There are 13 residues in the CDR3. In nucleotides, the CDR3 is TGTGCCAGCAGAAAAGGCGGGAAAGGGGAGCAGTACTTC. It codes for CASRKGGKGEQYF.

The chain is built from TRBV15 and TRBJ2-7, with D perhaps TRBD2 (5 bases). V was shortened by 8 bases and J by 4 bases, with 18 bases between the two germline ends. The length of the CDR3 is 14 residues. CDR1 and CDR2 (germline): LNHNV, YYDKDF (reference sequence). CDR3 amino acids: CATSEGLIKYEQYF. In nucleotides, the CDR3 is TGTGCCACCTCTGAAGGACTGATCAAATACGAGCAGTACTTC.

The CDR3: CAGSKKGAQNYGYTF. As DNA, the CDR3 is TGTGCCGGAAGCAAGAAGGGGGCGCAGAACTATGGCTACACCTTC. The chain links TRBV7-3 to TRBJ1-2; 7 bases align to TRBD1. This CDR3 is 15 amino acids long. Germline V CDR1 and CDR2: SGHTA, FQGTGA. V was clipped by 11 bases and J by 2 bases; unmatched bases: 14. The whole variable domain, remainder taken from reference TRBV7-3 and TRBJ1-2, is GAGVSQTPSNKVTEKGKYVELRCDPISGHTALYWYRQSLGQGPEFLIYFQGTGAADDSGLPNDRFFAVRPEGSVSTLKIQRTERGDSAVYLCAGSKKGAQNYGYTFGSGTRLTVV.

The gene calls are TRBV6-1 and TRBJ2-7, with 9 bases aligning to TRBD1. The V gene's germline CDR1 is MNHNS and CDR2 SASEGT. Germline trimming cut 2 bases from V and 3 bases from J; bases unmatched to any gene: 5. This CDR3 contains 15 residues. The CDR3 spells CASSETGTGSYEQYF. As DNA, the CDR3 is TGTGCCAGCAGTGAAACCGGGACAGGGAGCTACGAGCAGTACTTC.

With regard to this clone: The same CDR3 can be traced to other DNA sequences in this sample. The chain couples TRBV7-2 to TRBJ2-5; D unresolved. This CDR3 comprises 13 residues. V gave up 8 bases and J gave up 1 base, with 11 bases separating them. CDR1 and CDR2 from the germline V gene are SGHTA and FQGNSA. The CDR3 region is CASSQEIQETQYF. CDR3 DNA: TGTGCCAGCTCCCAAGAGATCCAAGAGACCCAGTACTTC.

The chain recombines TRBV7-9 with TRBJ2-3, with a tentative D call TRBD2 (6 bases). The V gene lost 5 bases and the J gene lost 0 bases, with 12 bases spanning the gap. There are 15 residues in the CDR3. Germline CDR1 SEHNR, CDR2 FQNEAQ (reference sequence). CDR3 sequence reads: CASSAPSVSTDTQYF. For the CDR3, the DNA is TGTGCCAGCAGCGCCCCTAGCGTTAGCACAGATACGCAGTATTTT.

The chain uses TRBV6-6 and TRBJ1-2; TRBD1 agrees at 9 bases. The junction had 2 bases not matched to a gene; V was cut back by 6 bases and J by 6 bases. CDR3 length: 12 amino acids. CDR1 is MNHNY, CDR2 SVGAGI, per germline (reference sequence). This CDR3 is CASSRQGDGYTF. CDR3 sequence (DNA): TGTGCCAGCAGCAGACAGGGGGATGGCTACACCTTC.

The chain carries TRBV29-1 and TRBJ2-7; TRBD1 matches 9 bases. The CDR3 has 15 amino acids. Trimming took 7 bases from V and 2 from J; bases not matched to a gene: 12. Germline V gene sequence: CDR1 SQVTM, CDR2 ANQGSEA. The CDR3 DNA sequence: TGCAGCGCTGGGGTCGGGACAGGGAGTCCCTACGAGCAGTACTTC. It specifies CSAGVGTGSPYEQYF.

This chain uses TRBV5-1 with TRBJ2-5; D unresolved. V lost 4 bases to trimming and J lost 4 bases, with 8 bases between them. Germline CDR1 is SGHRS and CDR2 is YFSETQ. The CDR3 length is 12 residues. CDR3 DNA: TGCGCCAGCAGCACCGGGCGAGAGACCCAGTACTTC. Translated: CASSTGRETQYF.

In this sample, this clone turned up once. The genes are TRBV6-1 and TRBJ1-5; maybe TRBD1 (5 bases). This CDR3 has 15 amino acids. V lost 1 base, J lost 4 bases, and 11 bases lay in between. Germline V gene lookup returns CDR1 MNHNS and CDR2 SASEGT. In DNA form, the CDR3 reads TGTGCCAGCAGTGAAGAGAGGGGATGGAATCAGCCCCAGCATTTT. This translates into CASSEERGWNQPQHF.

This clone was observed a single time. This chain links TRBV28 with TRBJ2-7, with TRBD2 matching over 11 bases. This CDR3 has 20 amino acids. The V gene end was trimmed by 10 bases and the J gene end by 0 bases; junction bases not matched to a gene: 23. The germline gives CDR1 MDHEN, CDR2 SYDVKM. CDR3 nucleotides: TGTGCCACCTTACCCACGCCCGGACGGGCTAGCGGGAGGAACTCCTACGAGCAGTACTTC. It yields the protein CATLPTPGRASGRNSYEQYF.

J is TRBJ2-5 and V is TRBV4-1; 7 bases agree with TRBD1. V trimming: 3 bases; J trimming: 2 bases; junction bases outside the gene matches: 3. Germline-derived CDR1 and CDR2 are MGHRA and YSYEKL. The CDR3 extends over 14 amino acids. This CDR3 is CASSQGQLQETQYF. As DNA, the CDR3 is TGCGCCAGCAGCCAGGGACAGTTACAAGAGACCCAGTACTTC.